Each of the 19 T cell receptor beta chains below was sequenced from the same sample in a study of T cells of healthy individuals (dated by TCRdb to the late 2010s). Library method: 5' RACE. The data were produced on an Illumina MiSeq. Through fastp at Q25 and MiXCR, TCRdb rebuilt clones from the public reads, retaining in-frame beta chains. Each CDR3 protein gets just one entry, which takes the most common genes and DNA from the rows behind it. The sample contains about 96,000 distinct CDR3 sequences, approximately 16% of them found a single time. The top ten clonotypes cover 6.2% of the sample. Receptor source: a human donor in good health.

In this sample, this clonotype turned up many times. This sequence joins TRBV4-2 and TRBJ2-7; D is uncertain. The CDR3 consists of 15 residues. Per the germline V gene, CDR1 is LGHNA and CDR2 is YNFKEQ. V gave up 6 bases and J gave up 3 bases, with 18 bases separating them. CDR3 sequence reads: CASSLDPDWSYEQYF. The CDR3 DNA reads as TGTGCCAGCAGTCTAGATCCCGACTGGAGCTACGAGCAGTACTTC.

This clonotype was seen ten or more times. The chain couples TRBV24-1 to TRBJ1-5; TRBD1 matches 10 bases. Per the germline V gene, CDR1 is KGHDR and CDR2 is SFDVKD. The CDR3 totals 12 residues. The CDR3 sequence: CGDRGSNQPQHF. The CDR3 DNA is TGTGGGGACAGGGGTAGCAATCAGCCCCAGCATTTT.

This clonotype appeared once. This may stem from a read error, because a much larger clone lies one nucleotide away. The chain's CDR3 is CAGSLSGFLRRETQYF. The CDR3, as DNA: TGTGCCGGCAGTTTGTCTGGGTTCCTACGCCGGGAGACCCAGTACTTC. This chain uses TRBV27 with TRBJ2-5; D is undetermined. The CDR3 has 16 amino acids. Per the germline V gene, CDR1 is MNHEY and CDR2 is SMNVEV (reference sequence).

This clonotype was seen a few times. Here the CDR3 reads CASRPPLAGVPETQYF. The CDR3 region has the DNA TGTGCCAGCAGACCCCCTCTAGCGGGAGTACCAGAGACCCAGTACTTC. The genes are TRBV28 and TRBJ2-5; 10 bases map to TRBD2. This CDR3 contains 16 residues. From germline, CDR1 is MDHEN and CDR2 SYDVKM. J gave up 4 bases and V 6 bases, and 11 bases lay outside the gene matches.

This chain links TRBV28 with TRBJ2-1; D might be TRBD2 (6 bases). This CDR3 region has 15 residues. Germline loops: CDR1 MDHEN, CDR2 SYDVKM. Trimming pared 3 bases from V and 1 base from J, leaving 10 bases between. The CDR3 loop is CASSFISGSYNEQFF. DNA of the CDR3: TGTGCCAGCAGTTTCATAAGCGGGTCCTACAATGAGCAGTTCTTC.

The V call is TRBV19, the J call TRBJ2-7, with 7 bases identical to TRBD2. This CDR3 has 14 amino acids. Germline CDR1 and CDR2: LNHDA and SQIVND (reference sequence). With V trimmed by 3 bases and J by 4 bases, 6 bases remained unmatched. In DNA, the CDR3 is TGTGCCAGTAGTATCTCTAGCGGAGATTACGAGCAGTACTTC. This encodes CASSISSGDYEQYF.

The rearrangement uses TRBV5-1 and TRBJ2-3, with 8 bases identical to TRBD2. With 0 bases clipped from V and 4 bases from J, the junction kept 13 bases outside the gene matches. Germline V gene sequence: CDR1 SGHRS, CDR2 YFSETQ. There are 18 residues in the CDR3. CDR3 nucleotides: TGCGCCAGCAGCTTGGGGGCTAGCGGGCCCTCCGGGGCAGATACGCAGTATTTT. Protein product: CASSLGASGPSGADTQYF.

Many counts were recorded for this clonotype. This sequence joins TRBV29-1 and TRBJ2-5; D perhaps matches TRBD1 (6 bases). The germline V and J ends were trimmed by 6 bases and 5 bases, with 19 bases remaining between them. This CDR3 is built from 14 residues. Germline CDR1 and CDR2: SQVTM and ANQGSEA. For the CDR3, the DNA is TGCAGCGTCGAACGGGACACTCCGGGGGAGACCCAGTACTTC. It translates to CSVERDTPGETQYF.

This clonotype was seen more than once but under ten times. The genes are TRBV7-8 and TRBJ2-1, with 8 bases lining up with TRBD2. Losses at the gene ends were 1 base for V and 6 bases for J; bases not matched to a gene: 5. Germline V gene data show CDR1 as SGHVS and CDR2 as FQNEAQ. The CDR3 extends over 15 amino acids. The CDR3: CASSLVGLGGNEQFF. The DNA of the CDR3 is TGTGCCAGCAGCTTAGTGGGACTAGGGGGCAATGAGCAGTTCTTC.

This clonotype appeared a few times. This chain links TRBV5-1 with TRBJ2-3, with D perhaps TRBD1 (6 bases). Germline V CDR1 and CDR2: SGHRS, YFSETQ. The length of the CDR3 is 18 residues. The V end lost 0 bases, the J end lost 3 bases, and 20 bases lay between the germline ends. CDR3 nucleotides: TGCGCCAGCAGCTTGGTCCCCTACAGGGAAGGGGGTACAGATACGCAGTATTTT. It translates to CASSLVPYREGGTDTQYF.

This clonotype was seen repeatedly, ten times or more. The chain joins TRBV19 to TRBJ1-4; D possibly corresponds to TRBD1 (5 bases). The CDR3 extends over 14 amino acids. Germline CDR1 reads LNHDA; CDR2 reads SQIVND (reference sequence). Deletions cut 3 bases from V and 8 bases from J, with 13 bases between. CDR3 DNA: TGTGCCAGTAGTATTCGGCAGGGAAACGAAAAACTGTTTTTT. Translated: CASSIRQGNEKLFF. Together with reference TRBV19 and TRBJ1-4, the CDR3 gives the full variable domain: DGGITQSPKYLFRKEGQNVTLSCEQNLNHDAMYWYRQDPGQGLRLIYYSQIVNDFQKGDIAEGYSVSREKKESFPLTVTSAQKNPTAFYLCASSIRQGNEKLFFGSGTQLSVL.

This clonotype has a count of ten or more. V gene TRBV4-1 combines with J gene TRBJ2-1; 7 bases fit TRBD1. Trimming at V came to 3 bases and at J to 4 bases, leaving 3 bases not matched to a gene. This CDR3 comprises 14 residues. Per germline, CDR1 MGHRA and CDR2 YSYEKL. The CDR3 DNA follows: TGCGCCAGCAGCCATGGGGGACAGTACAATGAGCAGTTCTTC. Translation: CASSHGGQYNEQFF.

This clonotype has a count of ten or more. V gene TRBV27 combines with J gene TRBJ2-1; TRBD2 agrees at 10 bases. This CDR3 has 14 amino acids. Germline trimming cut 6 bases from V and 4 bases from J; bases unmatched to any gene: 3. Germline loops: CDR1 MNHEY, CDR2 SMNVEV (reference sequence). The CDR3 region is CASRPSGGYNEQFF. CDR3 nucleotides: TGTGCCAGCAGGCCTAGCGGGGGATACAATGAGCAGTTCTTC.

This clonotype was picked up a small number of times. DNA of the CDR3: TGTGCCAGCAGTTTATGGGACACTAGCAATCAGCCCCAGCATTTT. Translation gives CASSLWDTSNQPQHF. The J gene is TRBJ1-5, the V gene TRBV28, with D possibly TRBD1 on 5 matching bases. V lost 0 bases and J 0 bases, leaving 6 bases between the germline ends. The length of the CDR3 is 15 residues. Per germline, CDR1 MDHEN and CDR2 SYDVKM.

This clonotype was found a few times. The chain combines TRBV15 with TRBJ2-5; no definite D call. Germline V gives CDR1 LNHNV, CDR2 YYDKDF (reference sequence). V lost 5 bases and J 4 bases, leaving 14 bases between the germline ends. This CDR3 comprises 14 residues. The CDR3 reads CATSEAEYGETQYF. As DNA, the CDR3 is TGTGCCACCAGCGAGGCGGAGTATGGAGAGACCCAGTACTTC.

The chain recombines TRBV6-4 with TRBJ2-1; perhaps TRBD2 as D (6 bases). Germline V gene sequence: CDR1 MRHNA, CDR2 SNTAGT. The CDR3 runs 14 residues. V lost 4 bases and J lost 7, with 14 bases in between. CDR3 nucleotides: TGTGCCAGCAGTGCGGAGACTAGTGTGAATGAGCAGTTCTTC. Its translation is CASSAETSVNEQFF.

Only a few counts were recorded for this clonotype. The chain joins TRBV11-1 to TRBJ2-1, with D uncertain. Germline V gene lookup returns CDR1 SGHAT and CDR2 FQDESV (reference sequence). Trimming pared 7 bases from V and 4 bases from J, leaving 17 bases between. The CDR3 has 15 residues. CDR3 in DNA: TGTGCCAGCACCTCCGATCCTTCATATTACAATGAGCAGTTCTTC. Encoded protein: CASTSDPSYYNEQFF.

The J gene is TRBJ1-2, the V gene TRBV20-1; D unclear. The CDR3 is made up of 10 amino acids. Germline values: CDR1 DFQATT, CDR2 SNEGSKA (reference sequence). V was pared by 6 bases and J by 6 bases, with 8 bases between. CDR3 sequence: CSAGLNGYTF. CDR3 bases: TGCAGTGCCGGACTTAATGGCTACACCTTC.

The chain carries TRBV6-1 and TRBJ2-3; D gene unclear. V was shortened by 2 bases and J by 5 bases, with 5 bases between the two germline ends. Per germline, CDR1 MNHNS and CDR2 SASEGT. CDR3 length equals 12 residues. CDR3 sequence (DNA): TGTGCCAGCAGTGAATGGGAAGATACGCAGTATTTT. It translates to CASSEWEDTQYF.